These 3 T cell receptor beta chains came from one sample sequenced in a study of T cells after posttransplantation cyclophosphamide. The data were produced by immunoSEQ multiplex PCR, yet TCRdb's version contains in-frame clones alone and is incomplete. The profile covers 30,000 to 50,000 clones, none occurring a single time. Sample: PBMCs. The receptors here all came from a woman between 45 and 60 years old in good health and a related stem cell transplant donor.

Ten or more counts support this clone. The chain carries TRBV2 and TRBJ1-5; 7 nucleotides match TRBD1. Trimming cost V 3 bases and J 9 bases; bases outside gene matches: 17. CDR1 is SNHLY and CDR2 is FYNNEI in the germline V gene. This CDR3 contains 17 residues. CDR3 residues: CASSDGSFRGLEGPQHF. CDR3 sequence (DNA): TGTGCCAGCAGTGACGGGAGTTTTAGGGGGCTGGAGGGGCCCCAGCATTTT.

This clone has ten or more counts. The chain recombines TRBV19 with TRBJ1-6, with TRBD1 matching 7 bases. The V gene's germline CDR1 is LNHDA and CDR2 SQIVND (reference sequence). CDR3 length: 14 residues. V shed 9 bases, J shed 6 bases, and the junction held 8 bases outside the gene matches. CDR3 coding DNA: TGTGCCAGCCACTCGACAGGGTTTAATTCACCCCTCCACTTT. Its translation is CASHSTGFNSPLHF. Together with reference TRBV19 and TRBJ1-6, the CDR3 gives the full variable domain: DGGITQSPKYLFRKEGQNVTLSCEQNLNHDAMYWYRQDPGQGLRLIYYSQIVNDFQKGDIAEGYSVSREKKESFPLTVTSAQKNPTAFYLCASHSTGFNSPLHFGNGTRLTVT.

The table lists this clone with many counts. The chain joins TRBV7-2 to TRBJ1-2, with no clear D. This CDR3 has 14 residues. Germline loops: CDR1 SGHTA, CDR2 FQGNSA. V was pared by 6 bases and J by 2 bases, with 13 bases between. The CDR3 reads CASSYGLENYGYTF. The CDR3 DNA is TGTGCCAGCAGTTACGGTCTCGAAAACTATGGCTACACCTTC.